A single sample is the source of the 21 T cell receptor beta chains below, sequenced in a study of T cell repertoires in cytomegalovirus infection. TCRdb ran MiXCR on the reads and lists one entry per CDR3 protein. The sample consists of 450,000 to 550,000 distinct CDR3 sequences, 15% to 20% of them appearing once. Source material: CD8+ T cells from PBMCs. All receptors derive from a human donor in good health (CMV status not recorded). Some clones in this sample may be carry-over from other donors' samples.

This clonotype appeared a few times. This sequence joins TRBV20-1 and TRBJ2-7; TRBD2 might be the D (5 bases). The CDR3 is made up of 15 amino acids. Trimming stripped 0 bases from V and 0 bases from J, with 12 bases between. Germline V gives CDR1 DFQATT, CDR2 SNEGSKA (reference sequence). CDR3 protein: CSAREPGMPSYEQYF. The CDR3 DNA reads as TGCAGTGCTAGAGAACCCGGGATGCCCTCCTACGAGCAGTACTTC.

Many counts were recorded for this clonotype. V is TRBV28 and J is TRBJ1-2; TRBD1 matches 8 bases. The CDR3 spans 19 residues. After removal of 4 bases from V and 4 bases from J, the junction contained 20 bases not matched to a gene. Per the germline V gene, CDR1 is MDHEN and CDR2 is SYDVKM. The CDR3 DNA is TGTGCCAGCAGTTCAGAGGGACAGGCCGTCTCAAGGGGGTTCTATGGCTACACCTTC. Translating it yields CASSSEGQAVSRGFYGYTF.

This clonotype was counted between two and nine times. The rearrangement joins TRBV4-3 to TRBJ1-5, with 7 nucleotides matching TRBD1. Per germline, CDR1 LGHNA and CDR2 YSLEER. The CDR3 is 14 residues long. V was pared by 5 bases and J by 7 bases, with 8 bases of the junction left unmatched. CDR3 protein: CASSWDSLRQPQHF. DNA for the CDR3: TGCGCCAGCAGCTGGGACAGCCTCAGGCAGCCCCAGCATTTT.

The chain links TRBV27 to TRBJ2-1; TRBD2 might be the D (6 bases). In germline, CDR1 is MNHEY, CDR2 SMNVEV (reference sequence). This CDR3 contains 16 residues. Trimming removed 6 bases from V and 0 bases from J, with 15 bases in between. The CDR3 nucleotides read TGTGCCAGCAGGGTTAGCGGCCAACTCTCCTACAATGAGCAGTTCTTC. This sequence encodes CASRVSGQLSYNEQFF.

This clonotype was seen a handful of times. V gene TRBV12-5 combines with J gene TRBJ2-1, with 11 positions matching TRBD2. CDR3 length: 17 amino acids. With 8 bases clipped from V and 3 bases from J, the junction kept 12 bases outside the gene matches. Germline loops: CDR1 LGHNT, CDR2 FRNRAP. DNA for the CDR3: TGTGCTAGTTGGGGGGTGCTAGCGGGGGGTTTCTACAATGAGCAGTTCTTC. Protein sequence: CASWGVLAGGFYNEQFF.

This clonotype was recorded at least ten times. The V and J genes are TRBV19 and TRBJ2-7, with 11 bases matching TRBD1. Germline lookup yields CDR1 LNHDA and CDR2 SQIVND (reference sequence). Losses at the gene ends were 7 bases for V and 3 bases for J; bases not matched to a gene: 5. CDR3 size: 14 residues. The CDR3, as DNA: TGTGCCAGTACCCCGGGACAGGGGGGCTACGAGCAGTACTTC. This encodes CASTPGQGGYEQYF.

The gene calls are TRBV6-1 and TRBJ2-6; no definite D call. Germline loops: CDR1 MNHNS, CDR2 SASEGT. Trimming shortened V by 5 bases and J by 0 bases, and 8 bases separated the two germline ends. The CDR3 sequence is 15 residues long. This CDR3 is CASSKPDSGANVLTF. Here the CDR3 DNA reads TGTGCCAGCAGTAAGCCGGACTCTGGGGCCAACGTCCTGACTTTC.

This clonotype was recorded at least ten times. The rearrangement links TRBV7-9 to TRBJ1-1; TRBD1 matches at 7 bases. CDR1 is SEHNR and CDR2 is FQNEAQ in the germline V gene (reference sequence). V shed 5 bases, J shed 8 bases, and the junction held 2 bases outside the gene matches. The length of the CDR3 is 11 residues. CDR3 loop: CASSLGQEAFF. The CDR3 nucleotides read TGTGCCAGCAGCCTGGGACAGGAAGCTTTCTTT. Together with reference TRBV7-9 and TRBJ1-1, the CDR3 gives the full variable domain: DTGVSQNPRHKITKRGQNVTFRCDPISEHNRLYWYRQTLGQGPEFLTYFQNEAQLEKSRLLSDRFSAERPKGSFSTLEIQRTEQGDSAMYLCASSLGQEAFFGQGTRLTVV.

This clonotype was observed many times. For the CDR3, the DNA is TGTGCCAGCACGGGAACGTACTATGGCTACACCTTC. Protein: CASTGTYYGYTF. V gene TRBV12-3 or TRBV12-4 combines with J gene TRBJ1-2; D remains ambiguous. The CDR3 has 12 amino acids. V shed 7 bases and J shed 3 bases, with 9 bases lying between them.

The V and J genes are TRBV5-1 and TRBJ1-5; 7 positions match TRBD1. Germline V CDR1 and CDR2: SGHRS, YFSETQ. The CDR3 has 14 amino acids. V shed 4 bases and J 7 bases; nucleotides not matched to a gene: 8. The CDR3 DNA reads as TGCGCCAGCAGCCCAACTGACAGGGAGCAGCCCCAGCATTTT. Protein product: CASSPTDREQPQHF.

This chain links TRBV20-1 with TRBJ2-7, with TRBD2 identical over 7 bases. J lost 7 bases, V lost 5 bases, and 5 bases had no gene match. This CDR3 has 11 residues. The V gene's germline CDR1 is DFQATT and CDR2 SNEGSKA (reference sequence). CDR3 residues: CSAGLELEQYF. CDR3 DNA: TGCAGTGCTGGACTAGAGCTTGAGCAGTACTTC.

This clonotype was observed at least ten times. This rearrangement joins TRBV27 to TRBJ2-3, with 8 nucleotides matching TRBD2. CDR1 and CDR2 from the germline V gene are MNHEY and SMNVEV (reference sequence). The CDR3 spans 13 residues. V gave up 7 bases and J gave up 5 bases; unmatched junction bases: 5. The CDR3 DNA is TGTGCCAGCACCCGGCTAGCGGGAGATACGCAGTATTTT. This codes for CASTRLAGDTQYF.

This clonotype was seen at least ten times. The CDR3 region is CASSLGGRENEQYF. The CDR3 DNA reads TGTGCCAGCAGCCTTGGCGGGCGGGAGAACGAGCAGTACTTC. The chain uses TRBV7-9 and TRBJ2-7; 7 bases align to TRBD2. The CDR3 has 14 residues. Per germline, CDR1 SEHNR and CDR2 FQNEAQ (reference sequence). V was clipped by 5 bases and J by 5 bases; unmatched bases: 9.

This clonotype was detected many times. The chain recombines TRBV27 with TRBJ1-5; TRBD1 is a possible D gene (5 bases). V shed 4 bases and J shed 2 bases, with 12 bases lying between them. The CDR3 has 15 residues. Germline V gene data show CDR1 as MNHEY and CDR2 as SMNVEV (reference sequence). The CDR3 DNA reads TGTGCCAGCAGTTCGGGGGTTAGGGGCAATCAGCCCCAGCATTTT. It translates to CASSSGVRGNQPQHF.

The V call is TRBV29-1, the J call TRBJ1-3, with no clear D. The CDR3 runs to 15 residues. The germline gives CDR1 SQVTM, CDR2 ANQGSEA. With 0 bases removed from V and 0 bases from J, the gap between germline ends came to 9 bases. CDR3: CSVEDEFTSGNTIYF. Written as DNA, the CDR3 is TGCAGCGTTGAAGATGAGTTTACCTCTGGAAACACCATATATTTT.

This clonotype was counted a few times. The chain uses TRBV5-5 and TRBJ2-7; the D is unclear. In germline, CDR1 is SGHKS, CDR2 YYEKEE (reference sequence). The V end was cut by 4 bases, the J end by 6 bases, with 11 bases between. This CDR3 has 12 residues. The CDR3 loop is CASSVTSAEQYF. CDR3 in DNA: TGTGCCAGCAGCGTGACATCGGCCGAGCAGTACTTC.

The V and J genes are TRBV6-8 and TRBJ2-1; 7 bases agree with TRBD2. The CDR3 sequence is 13 residues long. CDR1 is MNHGY and CDR2 is SAAAGT in the germline V gene. Trimming at V came to 6 bases and at J to 8 bases, leaving 7 bases not matched to a gene. The CDR3 nucleotides are TGTGCCAGCAGGGCCGGGACTACTGATGAGCAGTTCTTC. It specifies CASRAGTTDEQFF.

In the case of this clonotype: One junction end disagrees with the germline gene, perhaps due to a read error. This chain uses TRBV7-2 with TRBJ1-2; D gene ambiguous. The CDR3 consists of 14 residues. Germline values: CDR1 SGHTA, CDR2 FQGNSA. Written as DNA, the CDR3 is TGTGCAAGCAGCCCCGTACAGAGCCTCTATGGCTACACCTTC. As protein: CASSPVQSLYGYTF.

This chain connects TRBV7-9 to TRBJ2-2; 10 bases match TRBD1. The V and J ends lost 5 bases and 4 bases, in that order; junction bases with no gene match: 7. CDR3 length equals 16 residues. Per germline, CDR1 SEHNR and CDR2 FQNEAQ (reference sequence). The CDR3 loop is CASSPGQGKITGELFF. The CDR3 DNA sequence: TGTGCCAGCAGCCCGGGACAGGGGAAAATCACCGGGGAGCTGTTTTTT.

This clonotype has a count of ten or more. The rearrangement joins TRBV19 to TRBJ2-1, with D uncertain. Trimming pared 9 bases from V and 5 bases from J, leaving 17 bases between. CDR1 is LNHDA and CDR2 is SQIVND in the germline V gene (reference sequence). The CDR3 is made up of 14 amino acids. The CDR3 DNA reads TGTGCCAGCGAGAGGACGATTGGGGACAATGAGCAGTTCTTC. Translation gives CASERTIGDNEQFF.

This clonotype was counted at least ten times. The rearrangement joins TRBV12-5 to TRBJ2-1; 9 bases match TRBD2. Trimming took 6 bases from V and 7 from J; bases not matched to a gene: 10. In germline, CDR1 is LGHNT, CDR2 FRNRAP. The CDR3 covers 15 residues. The CDR3 nucleotides read TGTGCTAGTGGAGGGACTAGCCGAGAGACGAATGAGCAGTTCTTC. This gives the protein CASGGTSRETNEQFF.